This T cell receptor (beta chain) was profiled in a study of T-cell memory formation after mild COVID-19. Study in general: Clustering of TCRs was largely donor specific.

This CDR3 contains 17 residues. V lost 1 base and J 1 base, leaving 14 bases between the germline ends. CDR1 is LGHNA and CDR2 is YSLEER in the germline V gene. This clonotype was seen more than once but under ten times. The antigen is unknown. General study results and limits: The CD4+ clones that contracted clustered mainly within CM and EM, and the CD8+ clones concentrated in EMRA. Researchers found some responding clones in pre-infection memory, a sign that cross-reactive memory joined.

Libraries for TCRalpha and TCRbeta carried sample barcodes and unique molecular identifiers via 5'RACE. TCRdb used MiXCR to reprocess the 5' RACE reads, holding one entry per CDR3 protein. This table has more than 400,000 distinct CDR3 sequences, about 20% appearing once. This receptor was identified in an adult woman who had mild COVID-19 (a few samples of this study predate the infection). Cell type and time point are not known. V is TRBV4-3 and J is TRBJ1-3; TRBD1 is a possible D gene (5 bases). Sequencing was performed on PBMCs or a T cell subset sorted from them (not recorded which). This CDR3 reads CASSQARDLGSGNTIYF. The CDR3 DNA sequence: TGCGCCAGCAGCCAAGCTCGGGACCTAGGGTCTGGAAACACCATATATTTT.